The clone carrying this TCR beta chain was found a few times. Its antigen is undetermined. What was amplified from RNA transcripts were TCR beta CDR3 regions. Carried out on the TCR CDR3, a first-round RT-PCR used the HTBI primer set. TCRdb re-analysed the multiplex PCR reads in MiXCR, keeping a single row per CDR3 protein. The sample includes about 510,000 distinct CDR3 sequences, 46% of them seen just once. The record originates from a study of T cells in Graves' hyperthyroidism and ophthalmopathy. Study-level findings and limits: A median about 6.5 months before onset, the model predicted ophthalmopathy.

The study based diagnoses on clinical symptoms, serum thyroxine and TRAb, thyroid ultrasound and orbital computed tomography. The sample taken for sequencing was peripheral blood or thyroid tissue (not recorded which). The source of this sequence is an adult woman with Graves' disease, either hyperthyroidism or ophthalmopathy (not recorded which).

The CDR3 coding sequence is TGCAGCGTGAGGGGGTCGGAATTCTATGGCTACACCTTC. Translating gives CSVRGSEFYGYTF. The J gene is TRBJ1-2, the V gene TRBV29-1, with TRBD1 as a possible D gene (6 bases). The CDR3 loop spans 13 amino acids. The V gene lost 6 bases and the J gene lost 4 bases, with 15 bases spanning the gap. Germline V gene sequence: CDR1 SQVTM, CDR2 ANQGSEA.